The source of this T cell receptor (beta chain) is a study of blood T cells in healthy people across ages. A second PCR of 7 to 11 cycles used a sample-barcoded 5' primer and a J-beta primer mix. Per-sample output comprised a minimum of 2.5 million paired-end reads containing CDR3. Via MiXCR, TCRdb re-called the 5' RACE reads, giving one row per CDR3 protein. The sample contains about 1.8 million distinct CDR3 sequences, around half of which appear only once. Germline V CDR1 and CDR2: SGHTA, FQGNSA. There are 14 residues in the CDR3. V lost 4 bases, J lost 1 base, and 3 bases stayed unmatched. As concerns this clonotype: The antigen remains undetermined.

Findings of the study overall: Age brought a roughly linear fall in TCR beta diversity measured per million T cells.

V usage is TRBV7-2 and J usage is TRBJ1-1; TRBD1 aligns across 7 bases. Sequences were obtained from blood. The TCR originated in a woman between 35 and 50 years old in good health. The chain's CDR3 is CASSSGDRNTEAFF. CDR3 nucleotides: TGTGCCAGCAGCTCCGGGGACAGGAACACTGAAGCTTTCTTT.